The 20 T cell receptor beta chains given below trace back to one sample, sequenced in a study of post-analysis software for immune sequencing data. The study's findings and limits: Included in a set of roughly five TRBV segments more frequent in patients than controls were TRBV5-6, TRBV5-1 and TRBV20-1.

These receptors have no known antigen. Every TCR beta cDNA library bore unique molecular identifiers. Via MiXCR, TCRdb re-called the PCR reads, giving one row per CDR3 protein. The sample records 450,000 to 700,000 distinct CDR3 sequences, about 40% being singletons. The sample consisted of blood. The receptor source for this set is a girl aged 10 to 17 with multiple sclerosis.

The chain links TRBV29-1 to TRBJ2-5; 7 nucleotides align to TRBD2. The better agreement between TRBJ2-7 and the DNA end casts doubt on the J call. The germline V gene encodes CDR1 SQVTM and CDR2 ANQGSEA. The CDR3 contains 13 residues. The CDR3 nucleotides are TGCAGCGTGGCCTGGCGGGAGTTTTCCGAGCAGTACTTC. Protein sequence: CSVAWREFSEQYF.

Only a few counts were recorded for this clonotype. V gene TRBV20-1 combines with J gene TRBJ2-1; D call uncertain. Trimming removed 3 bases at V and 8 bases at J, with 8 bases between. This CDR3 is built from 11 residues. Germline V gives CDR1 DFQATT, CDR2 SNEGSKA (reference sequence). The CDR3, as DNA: TGCAGTGCTAGTACCCAGTATGAGCAGTTCTTC. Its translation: CSASTQYEQFF.

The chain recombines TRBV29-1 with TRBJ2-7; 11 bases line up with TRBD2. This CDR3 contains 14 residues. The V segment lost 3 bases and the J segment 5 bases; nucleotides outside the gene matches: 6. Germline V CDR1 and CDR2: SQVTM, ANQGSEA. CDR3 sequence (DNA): TGCAGCGTTGACAGCGGGACTAGCGGTCACGAGCAGTACTTC. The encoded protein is CSVDSGTSGHEQYF.

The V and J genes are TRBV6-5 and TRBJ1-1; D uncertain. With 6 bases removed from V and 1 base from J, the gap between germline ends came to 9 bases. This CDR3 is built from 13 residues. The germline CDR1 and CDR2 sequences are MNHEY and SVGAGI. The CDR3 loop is CASRHRENTEAFF. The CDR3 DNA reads TGTGCCAGCAGGCATAGGGAGAACACTGAAGCTTTCTTT.

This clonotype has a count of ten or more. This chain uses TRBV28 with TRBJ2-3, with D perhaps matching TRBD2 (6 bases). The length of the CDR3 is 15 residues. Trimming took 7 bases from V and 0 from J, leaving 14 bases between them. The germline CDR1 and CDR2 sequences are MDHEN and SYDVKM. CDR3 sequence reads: CASTHSGHSTDTQYF. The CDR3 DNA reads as TGTGCCAGCACCCATAGCGGACATAGCACAGATACGCAGTATTTT.

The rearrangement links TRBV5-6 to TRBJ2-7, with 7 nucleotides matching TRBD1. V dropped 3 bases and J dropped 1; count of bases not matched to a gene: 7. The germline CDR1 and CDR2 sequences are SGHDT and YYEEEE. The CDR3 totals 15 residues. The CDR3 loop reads CASSSLHRGSYEQYF. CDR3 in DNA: TGTGCCAGCAGCTCATTACACAGGGGTTCCTACGAGCAGTACTTC.

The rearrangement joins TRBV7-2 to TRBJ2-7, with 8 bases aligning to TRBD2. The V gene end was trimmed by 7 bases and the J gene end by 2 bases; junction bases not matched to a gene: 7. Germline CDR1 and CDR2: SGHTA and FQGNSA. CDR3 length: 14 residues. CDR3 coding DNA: TGTGCCAGCAAAAGGGGCGGGGGGCCCTACGAGCAGTACTTC. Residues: CASKRGGGPYEQYF.

DNA of the CDR3: TGCGCCAGCAGCTCGATGACAGGCGCCCACGAGCAGTACTTC. Encoded protein: CASSSMTGAHEQYF. The V call is TRBV5-1, the J call TRBJ2-7, with D maybe TRBD1 (6 bases). Germline loops: CDR1 SGHRS, CDR2 YFSETQ. The CDR3 extends over 14 amino acids. V lost 3 bases, J lost 5 bases, and 15 bases lay in between.

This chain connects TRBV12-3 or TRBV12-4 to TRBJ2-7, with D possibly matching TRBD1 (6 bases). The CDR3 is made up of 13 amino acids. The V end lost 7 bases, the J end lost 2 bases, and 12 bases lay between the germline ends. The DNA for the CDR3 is TGTGCCAGCACAGGGGATAATACCTACGAGCAGTACTTC. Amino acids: CASTGDNTYEQYF.

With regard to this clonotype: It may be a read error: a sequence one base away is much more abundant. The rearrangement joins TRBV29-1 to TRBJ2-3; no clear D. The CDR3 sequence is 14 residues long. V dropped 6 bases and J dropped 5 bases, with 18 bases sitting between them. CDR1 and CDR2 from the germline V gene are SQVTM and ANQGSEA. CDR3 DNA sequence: TGCAGCGTAGGGTGGTCAGGAATCAAAGATACGCAGTATTTT. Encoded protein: CSVGWSGIKDTQYF.

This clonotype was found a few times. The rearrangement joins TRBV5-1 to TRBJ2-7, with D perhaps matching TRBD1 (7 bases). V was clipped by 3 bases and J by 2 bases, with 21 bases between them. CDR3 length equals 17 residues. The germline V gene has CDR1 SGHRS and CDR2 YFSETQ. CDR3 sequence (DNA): TGCGCCAGCAGCTCAAACACCGCGGGACAGTCAACCTACGAGCAGTACTTC. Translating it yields CASSSNTAGQSTYEQYF.

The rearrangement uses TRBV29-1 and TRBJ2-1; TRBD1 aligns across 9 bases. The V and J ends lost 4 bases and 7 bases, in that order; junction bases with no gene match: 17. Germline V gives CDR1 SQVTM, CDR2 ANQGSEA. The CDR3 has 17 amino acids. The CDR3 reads CSVVPWGGQGSGNEQFF. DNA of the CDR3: TGCAGCGTTGTCCCTTGGGGGGGACAGGGCTCTGGGAATGAGCAGTTCTTC.

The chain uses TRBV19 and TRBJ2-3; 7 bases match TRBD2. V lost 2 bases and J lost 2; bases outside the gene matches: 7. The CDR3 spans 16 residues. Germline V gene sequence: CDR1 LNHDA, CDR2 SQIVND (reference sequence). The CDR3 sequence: CASSISRLAATDTQYF. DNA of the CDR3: TGTGCCAGTAGTATATCCCGACTAGCAGCCACAGATACGCAGTATTTT.

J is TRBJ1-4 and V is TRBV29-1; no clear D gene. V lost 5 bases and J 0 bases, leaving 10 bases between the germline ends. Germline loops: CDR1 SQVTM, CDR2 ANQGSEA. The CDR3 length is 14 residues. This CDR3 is CSVYLVATNEKLFF. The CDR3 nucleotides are TGCAGCGTTTACCTGGTTGCAACTAATGAAAAACTGTTTTTT. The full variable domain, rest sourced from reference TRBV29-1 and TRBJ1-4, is SAVISQKPSRDICQRGTSLTIQCQVDSQVTMMFWYRQQPGQSLTLIATANQGSEATYESGFVIDKFPISRPNLTFSTLTVSNMSPEDSSIYLCSVYLVATNEKLFFGSGTQLSVL.

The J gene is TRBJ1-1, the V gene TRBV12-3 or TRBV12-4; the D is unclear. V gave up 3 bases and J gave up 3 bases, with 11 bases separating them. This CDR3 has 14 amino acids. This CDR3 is CASSFPGGYTEAFF. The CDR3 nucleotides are TGTGCCAGCAGTTTTCCAGGAGGGTACACTGAAGCTTTCTTT.

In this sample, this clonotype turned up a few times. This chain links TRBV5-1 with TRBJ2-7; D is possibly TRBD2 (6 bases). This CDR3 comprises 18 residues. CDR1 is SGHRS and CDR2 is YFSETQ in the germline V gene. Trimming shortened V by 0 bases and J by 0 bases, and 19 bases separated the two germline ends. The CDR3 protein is CASSLGPGGGANSYEQYF. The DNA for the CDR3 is TGCGCCAGCAGCTTGGGTCCTGGCGGAGGGGCCAACTCCTACGAGCAGTACTTC.

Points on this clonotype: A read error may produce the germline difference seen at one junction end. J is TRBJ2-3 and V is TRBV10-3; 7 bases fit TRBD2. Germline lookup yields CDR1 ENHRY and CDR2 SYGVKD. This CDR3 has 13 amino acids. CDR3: CAISEGRGDTRYF. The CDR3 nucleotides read TGTGCCATCAGTGAGGGCCGGGGGGATACGCGGTATTTT.

In nucleotides, the CDR3 is TGCGCCAGCAGCTTGAACAAAGATACGCAGTATTTT. Its protein product is CASSLNKDTQYF. V usage is TRBV5-1 and J usage is TRBJ2-3; D is undetermined. The germline V gene has CDR1 SGHRS and CDR2 YFSETQ. CDR3 size: 12 residues. Trimming removed 1 base from V and 5 bases from J, with 5 bases in between.

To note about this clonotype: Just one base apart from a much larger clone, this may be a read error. CDR3 protein: CSVVGGDRSYGYTF. The CDR3 nucleotides are TGCAGCGTAGTGGGAGGGGACCGCTCCTATGGCTACACCTTC. V and J are TRBV29-1 and TRBJ1-2, with D possibly matching TRBD1 (5 bases). V lost 6 bases and J 4 bases, leaving 18 bases between the germline ends. From germline, CDR1 is SQVTM and CDR2 ANQGSEA. CDR3 length equals 14 residues.

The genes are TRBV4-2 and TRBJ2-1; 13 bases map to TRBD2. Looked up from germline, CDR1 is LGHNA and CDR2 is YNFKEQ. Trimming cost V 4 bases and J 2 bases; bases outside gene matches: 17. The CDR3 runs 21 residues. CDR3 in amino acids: CASSPSGTGTSGVSAYNEQFF. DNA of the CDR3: TGTGCCAGCAGCCCTTCCGGGACAGGGACTAGCGGGGTCTCCGCCTACAATGAGCAGTTCTTC.